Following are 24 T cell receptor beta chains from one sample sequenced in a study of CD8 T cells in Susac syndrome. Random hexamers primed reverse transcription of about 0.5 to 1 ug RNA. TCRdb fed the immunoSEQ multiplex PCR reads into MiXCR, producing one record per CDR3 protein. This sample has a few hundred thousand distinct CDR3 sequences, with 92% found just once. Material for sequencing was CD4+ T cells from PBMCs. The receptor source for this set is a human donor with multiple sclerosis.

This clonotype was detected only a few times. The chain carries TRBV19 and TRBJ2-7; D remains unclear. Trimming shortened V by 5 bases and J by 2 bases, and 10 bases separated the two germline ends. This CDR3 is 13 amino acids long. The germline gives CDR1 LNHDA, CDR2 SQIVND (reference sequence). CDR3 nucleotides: TGTGCCAGTAGTCCCCTGGGGACCTACGAGCAGTACTTC. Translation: CASSPLGTYEQYF.

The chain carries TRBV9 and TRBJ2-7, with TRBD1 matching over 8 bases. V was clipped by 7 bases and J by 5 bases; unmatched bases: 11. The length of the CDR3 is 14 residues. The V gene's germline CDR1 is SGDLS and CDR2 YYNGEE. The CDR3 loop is CASGRTQGADEQYF. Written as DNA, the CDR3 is TGTGCCAGCGGAAGGACCCAGGGGGCCGACGAGCAGTACTTC.

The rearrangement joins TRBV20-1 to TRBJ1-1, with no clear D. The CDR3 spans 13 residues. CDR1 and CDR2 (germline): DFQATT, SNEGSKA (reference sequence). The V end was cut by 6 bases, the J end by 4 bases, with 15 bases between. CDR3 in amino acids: CSAPPSQVTEAFF. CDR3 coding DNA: TGCAGTGCCCCCCCGAGCCAAGTCACTGAAGCTTTCTTT.

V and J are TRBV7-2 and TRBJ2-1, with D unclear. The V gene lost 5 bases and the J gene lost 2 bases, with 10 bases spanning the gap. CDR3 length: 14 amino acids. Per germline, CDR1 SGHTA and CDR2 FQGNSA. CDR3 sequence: CASSPRGAYNEQFF. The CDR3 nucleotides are TGTGCCAGCAGCCCCCGCGGAGCCTACAATGAGCAGTTCTTC.

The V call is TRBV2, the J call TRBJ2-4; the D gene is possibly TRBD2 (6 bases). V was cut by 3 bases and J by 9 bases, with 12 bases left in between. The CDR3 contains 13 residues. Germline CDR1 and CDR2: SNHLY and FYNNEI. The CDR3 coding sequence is TGTGCCAGCAGTGAGTCACCGCGGGGCATTCAGTACTTC. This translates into CASSESPRGIQYF. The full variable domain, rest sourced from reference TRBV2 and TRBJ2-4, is EPEVTQTPSHQVTQMGQEVILRCVPISNHLYFYWYRQILGQKVEFLVSFYNNEISEKSEIFDDQFSVERPDGSNFTLKIRSTKLEDSAMYFCASSESPRGIQYFGAGTRLSVL.

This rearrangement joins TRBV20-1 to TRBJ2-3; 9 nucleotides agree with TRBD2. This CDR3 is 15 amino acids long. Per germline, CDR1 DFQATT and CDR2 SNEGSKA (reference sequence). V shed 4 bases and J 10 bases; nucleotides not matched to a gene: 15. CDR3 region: CSAIPEAGGGIAQYF. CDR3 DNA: TGCAGTGCTATCCCAGAAGCGGGGGGCGGTATAGCGCAGTATTTT.

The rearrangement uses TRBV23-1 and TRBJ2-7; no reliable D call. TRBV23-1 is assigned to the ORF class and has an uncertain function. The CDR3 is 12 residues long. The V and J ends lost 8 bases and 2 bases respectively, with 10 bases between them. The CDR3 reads CASGIKTYEQYF. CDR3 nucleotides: TGCGCCAGCGGGATCAAAACCTACGAGCAGTACTTC.

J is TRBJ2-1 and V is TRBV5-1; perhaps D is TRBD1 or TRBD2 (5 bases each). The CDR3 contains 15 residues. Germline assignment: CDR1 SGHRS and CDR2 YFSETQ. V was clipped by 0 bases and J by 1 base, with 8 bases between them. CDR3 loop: CASSLAGRSYNEQFF. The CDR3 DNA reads TGCGCCAGCAGCTTGGCGGGGCGTTCCTACAATGAGCAGTTCTTC.

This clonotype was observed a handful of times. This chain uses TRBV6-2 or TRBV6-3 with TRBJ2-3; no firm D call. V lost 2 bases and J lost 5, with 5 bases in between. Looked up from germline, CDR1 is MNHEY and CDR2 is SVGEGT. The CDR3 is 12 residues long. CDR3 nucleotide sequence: TGTGCCAGCAGTTACGTCGGAGATACGCAGTATTTT. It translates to CASSYVGDTQYF.

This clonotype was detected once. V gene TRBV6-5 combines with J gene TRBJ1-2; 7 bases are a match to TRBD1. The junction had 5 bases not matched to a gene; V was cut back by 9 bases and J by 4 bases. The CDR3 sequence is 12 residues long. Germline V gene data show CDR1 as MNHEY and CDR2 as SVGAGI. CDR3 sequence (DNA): TGTGCCAGTAGACAGGGATTCTATGGCTACACCTTC. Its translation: CASRQGFYGYTF.

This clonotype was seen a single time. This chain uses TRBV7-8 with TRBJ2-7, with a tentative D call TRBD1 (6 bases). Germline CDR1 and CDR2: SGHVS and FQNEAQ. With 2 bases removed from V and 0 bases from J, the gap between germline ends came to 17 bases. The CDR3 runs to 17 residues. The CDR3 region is CASSLRRGKSGSYEQYF. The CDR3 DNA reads TGTGCCAGCAGCTTACGAAGGGGGAAGAGCGGCTCCTACGAGCAGTACTTC.

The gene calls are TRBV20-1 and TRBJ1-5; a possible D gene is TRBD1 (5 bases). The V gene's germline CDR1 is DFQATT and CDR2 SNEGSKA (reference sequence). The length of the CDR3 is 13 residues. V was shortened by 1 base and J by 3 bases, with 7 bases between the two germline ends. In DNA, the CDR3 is TGCAGTGCTAGAGGGGGCCCCAATCAGCCCCAGCATTTT. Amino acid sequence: CSARGGPNQPQHF.

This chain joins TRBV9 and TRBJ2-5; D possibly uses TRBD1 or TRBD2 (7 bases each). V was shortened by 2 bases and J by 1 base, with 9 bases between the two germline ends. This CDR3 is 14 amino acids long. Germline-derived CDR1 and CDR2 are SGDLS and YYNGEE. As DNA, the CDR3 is TGTGCCAGCAGCGTCAGGGGGGGCCAAGAGACCCAGTACTTC. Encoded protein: CASSVRGGQETQYF.

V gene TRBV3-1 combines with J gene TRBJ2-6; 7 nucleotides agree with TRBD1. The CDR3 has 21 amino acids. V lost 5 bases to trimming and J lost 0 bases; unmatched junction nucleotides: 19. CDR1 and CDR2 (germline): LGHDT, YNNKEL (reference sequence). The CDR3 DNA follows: TGTGCCAGCAGCTACAATCACAAAAGACAGGGCACCCACTCTGGGGCCAACGTCCTGACTTTC. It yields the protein CASSYNHKRQGTHSGANVLTF. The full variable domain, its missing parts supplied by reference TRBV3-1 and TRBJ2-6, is DTAVSQTPKYLVTQMGNDKSIKCEQNLGHDTMYWYKQDSKKFLKIMFSYNNKELIINETVPNRFSPKSPDKAHLNLHINSLELGDSAVYFCASSYNHKRQGTHSGANVLTFGAGSRLTVL.

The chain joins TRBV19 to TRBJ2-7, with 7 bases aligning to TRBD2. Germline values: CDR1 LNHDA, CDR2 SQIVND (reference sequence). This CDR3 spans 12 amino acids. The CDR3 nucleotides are TGTGCTTCGGCGGGGGTTGGGTCCGAGCAGTACTTC. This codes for CASAGVGSEQYF.

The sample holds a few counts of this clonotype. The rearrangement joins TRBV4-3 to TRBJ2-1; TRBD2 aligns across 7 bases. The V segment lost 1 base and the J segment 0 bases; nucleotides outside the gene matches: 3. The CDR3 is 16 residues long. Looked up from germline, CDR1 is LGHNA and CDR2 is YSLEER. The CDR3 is CASSQVGGSSYNEQFF. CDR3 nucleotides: TGCGCCAGCAGCCAAGTGGGCGGGAGCTCCTACAATGAGCAGTTCTTC.

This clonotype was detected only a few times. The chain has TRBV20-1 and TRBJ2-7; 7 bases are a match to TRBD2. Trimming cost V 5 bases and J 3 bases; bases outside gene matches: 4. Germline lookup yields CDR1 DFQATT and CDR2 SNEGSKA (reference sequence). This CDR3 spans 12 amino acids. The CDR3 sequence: CSAAGTNYEQYF. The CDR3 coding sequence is TGCAGTGCTGCCGGGACTAACTACGAGCAGTACTTC.

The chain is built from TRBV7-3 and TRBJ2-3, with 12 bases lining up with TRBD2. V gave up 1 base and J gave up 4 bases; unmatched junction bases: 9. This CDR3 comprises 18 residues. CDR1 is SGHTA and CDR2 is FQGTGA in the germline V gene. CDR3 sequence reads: CASSLMGRLAGVSDTQYF. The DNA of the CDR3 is TGTGCCAGCAGCTTAATGGGGAGACTAGCGGGGGTTTCAGATACGCAGTATTTT.

CDR3 residues: CASSLGENQPQHF. The CDR3 DNA follows: TGTGCCAGCAGCTTAGGGGAGAATCAGCCCCAGCATTTT. The chain uses TRBV7-9 and TRBJ1-5, with D hard to call. Trimming took off 1 base at V and 4 bases at J, with 5 bases between the two ends. Germline lookup yields CDR1 SEHNR and CDR2 FQNEAQ (reference sequence). The CDR3 has 13 residues. The entire variable domain, with the rest obtained from reference TRBV7-9 and TRBJ1-5, is as follows: DTGVSQNPRHKITKRGQNVTFRCDPISEHNRLYWYRQTLGQGPEFLTYFQNEAQLEKSRLLSDRFSAERPKGSFSTLEIQRTEQGDSAMYLCASSLGENQPQHFGDGTRLSIL.

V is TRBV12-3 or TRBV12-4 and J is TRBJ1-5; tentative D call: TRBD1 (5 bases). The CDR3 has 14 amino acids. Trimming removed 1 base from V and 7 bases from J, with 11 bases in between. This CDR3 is CASSLGLGGQPQHF. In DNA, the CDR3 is TGTGCCAGCAGTTTAGGACTTGGGGGGCAGCCCCAGCATTTT.

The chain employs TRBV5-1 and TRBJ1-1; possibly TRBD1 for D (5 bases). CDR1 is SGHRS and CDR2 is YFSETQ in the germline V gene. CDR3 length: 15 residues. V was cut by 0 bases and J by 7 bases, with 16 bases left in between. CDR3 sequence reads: CASSLGLGPMGEAFF. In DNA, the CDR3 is TGCGCCAGCAGCTTGGGGCTGGGGCCGATGGGTGAAGCTTTCTTT.

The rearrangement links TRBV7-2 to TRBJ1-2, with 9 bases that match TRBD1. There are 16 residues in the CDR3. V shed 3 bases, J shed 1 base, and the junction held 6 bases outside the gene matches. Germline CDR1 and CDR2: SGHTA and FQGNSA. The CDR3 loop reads CASSFLPGQGNYGYTF. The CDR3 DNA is TGTGCCAGCAGCTTCCTGCCGGGACAGGGTAACTATGGCTACACCTTC.

CDR3 in amino acids: CASRPAGEDTQYF. CDR3 DNA: TGTGCCAGCAGACCAGCGGGAGAAGATACGCAGTATTTT. This chain connects TRBV12-3 or TRBV12-4 to TRBJ2-3; 8 bases are a match to TRBD2. The CDR3 spans 13 residues. Trimming took 6 bases from V and 5 from J; bases not matched to a gene: 4.

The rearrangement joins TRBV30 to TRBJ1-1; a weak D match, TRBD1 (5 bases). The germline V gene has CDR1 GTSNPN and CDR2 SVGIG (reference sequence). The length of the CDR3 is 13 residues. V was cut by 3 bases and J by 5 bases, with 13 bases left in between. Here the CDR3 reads CAWSLGRDTEAFF. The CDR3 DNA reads TGTGCCTGGAGCTTAGGCAGGGATACTGAAGCTTTCTTT.